The rows below give T cell receptor beta chains drawn from one sample of a study of blood T cells in healthy people across ages. TCRdb independently ran MiXCR on the 5' RACE reads; one entry per CDR3 protein. The data show 1.5 million to 1.9 million distinct CDR3 sequences, with under 55% seen just once and about 4.1% held by the top ten. Specimen: blood. The receptor set was obtained from a woman between 18 and 30 years old in good health. CDR3s include the opening cysteine and the closing phenylalanine or tryptophan. D genes are given only for firm matches. Rows may omit the clone size; those that give it use once, few, many or a size class.

clone_size	v_call	j_call	d_call	cdr3_aa	cdr3_nt
few	TRBV20-1	TRBJ2-1	TRBD2	CSASSGSYNEQFF	TGCAGTGCTAGCAGCGGGAGCTACAATGAGCAGTTCTTC
.	TRBV5-1	TRBJ2-4	TRBD2	CASSLALSSGRDEQYF	TGCGCCAGCAGCTTGGCCTTATCAAGCGGGAGGGATGAGCAGTACTTC
.	TRBV4-3	TRBJ2-5	.	CASSLHISYTQETQYF	TGCGCCAGCAGCCTCCACATCTCCTATACCCAAGAGACCCAGTACTTC
few	TRBV7-2	TRBJ1-1	.	CASSRGRGNTEAFF	TGTGCCAGCAGCCGGGGGAGGGGGAACACTGAAGCTTTCTTT
.	TRBV12-5	TRBJ2-7	.	CASGMAPDGLPRGEQYF	TGTGCTAGTGGTATGGCCCCGGACGGACTCCCAAGGGGGGAGCAGTACTTC
.	TRBV4-2	TRBJ2-1	.	CASSQRGADYNEQFF	TGTGCCAGCAGCCAACGAGGGGCAGACTACAATGAGCAGTTCTTC
.	TRBV20-1	TRBJ2-5	TRBD2	CSARGTSGAPAETQYF	TGCAGTGCTAGAGGGACTAGCGGGGCTCCTGCGGAGACCCAGTACTTC
.	TRBV6-5	TRBJ2-7	TRBD2	CASRYGLAGGPGYEQYF	TGTGCCAGCAGATACGGACTAGCGGGAGGGCCTGGATACGAGCAGTACTTC
.	TRBV20-1	TRBJ2-3	TRBD2	CSARERALAGETDTQYF	TGCAGTGCTAGAGAGAGGGCGCTTGCGGGAGAAACAGATACGCAGTATTTT
few	TRBV6-2/TRBV6-3	TRBJ2-7	.	CASSYLVSYEQYF	TGTGCCAGCAGTTACCTAGTTTCCTACGAGCAGTACTTC
.	TRBV6-6	TRBJ2-3	TRBD2	CAPGLAETTDTQYF	TGTGCCCCCGGACTAGCGGAGACCACAGATACGCAGTATTTT
few	TRBV6-2/TRBV6-3	TRBJ2-7	.	CASSPEAGMDEQYF	TGTGCCAGCAGCCCAGAAGCGGGCATGGACGAGCAGTACTTC
once	TRBV9	TRBJ2-4	.	CASSKGGYDNEQYF	TGTGCCAGCAGTAAGGGGGGCTACGACAATGAGCAGTACTTC
.	TRBV11-2	TRBJ2-3	.	CASSVDLALDTQYF	TGTGCCAGCAGCGTAGATTTGGCTCTGGATACGCAGTATTTT
.	TRBV6-2/TRBV6-3	TRBJ2-3	.	CASSGRQITQYF	TGTGCCAGCAGCGGACGGCAGATTACGCAGTATTTT
.	TRBV3-1	TRBJ1-2	.	CASSQGKGITISNYGYTF	TGTGCCAGCAGCCAAGGGAAGGGGATAACCATCTCTAACTATGGCTACACCTTC
once	TRBV12-3/TRBV12-4	TRBJ1-2	.	CASSLSGRYYGYTF	TGTGCCAGCAGTTTATCGGGACGGTACTATGGCTACACCTTC
.	TRBV3-1	TRBJ2-6	TRBD1	CATVYRGAKGGANVLTF	TGTGCCACCGTATACAGGGGCGCCAAGGGTGGGGCCAACGTCCTGACTTTC
few	TRBV18	TRBJ2-7	.	CASSPTIIYEQYF	TGTGCCAGCTCACCGACTATTATCTACGAGCAGTACTTC
.	TRBV4-3	TRBJ2-5	.	CASSISTGNEQYF	TGCGCCAGCAGCATTAGTACGGGGAATGAGCAGTACTTC
once	TRBV9	TRBJ2-1	TRBD2	CASSVETSGFCEQFF	TGTGCCAGCAGCGTGGAGACTAGCGGCTTTTGTGAGCAGTTCTTC
.	TRBV24-1	TRBJ2-7	TRBD1	CATSSGQGPHEQYF	TGTGCCACCAGTTCGGGACAGGGACCCCATGAGCAGTACTTC
.	TRBV7-2	TRBJ1-4	.	CASSTRGLREKLFF	TGTGCCAGCAGCACCAGGGGCCTTAGAGAAAAACTGTTTTTT
.	TRBV7-8	TRBJ2-2	.	CASNREGQVDTGELFF	TGTGCCAGCAACCGAGAGGGGCAGGTAGACACCGGGGAGCTGTTTTTT
.	TRBV7-9	TRBJ2-1	.	CASSSHIDEQFF	TGTGCCAGCAGCTCACATATCGATGAGCAGTTCTTC
.	TRBV20-1	TRBJ2-3	TRBD2	CRALAAKRGRDTQYF	TGCAGGGCACTAGCGGCCAAGAGGGGTAGGGATACGCAGTATTTT
.	TRBV28	TRBJ1-2	.	CASTTAAFGYTF	TGTGCCAGCACCACCGCCGCTTTTGGCTACACCTTC
.	TRBV29-1	TRBJ2-3	TRBD2	CSVEGWGLATETQYF	TGCAGCGTTGAAGGTTGGGGACTAGCGACAGAGACGCAGTATTTT
.	TRBV11-2	TRBJ1-2	TRBD1	CASSLWIRGPKDGYTF	TGTGCCAGCAGCTTATGGATAAGGGGGCCGAAGGATGGCTACACCTTC
few	TRBV3-1	TRBJ1-2	.	CASRNYGRHYGYTF	TGTGCCAGCAGGAACTACGGACGGCACTATGGCTACACCTTC
many	TRBV4-3	TRBJ2-3	TRBD2	CASSRTSGGGDTQYF	TGCGCCAGCAGCCGAACTAGCGGGGGCGGCGATACGCAGTATTTT
.	TRBV27	TRBJ2-5	TRBD2	CASRHPSGPQETQYF	TGTGCCAGCAGACACCCTAGCGGACCTCAAGAGACCCAGTACTTC
.	TRBV5-6	TRBJ1-5	TRBD1	CASSLQLTGGNQPQHF	TGTGCCAGCAGCCTGCAGCTGACAGGGGGCAATCAGCCCCAGCATTTT